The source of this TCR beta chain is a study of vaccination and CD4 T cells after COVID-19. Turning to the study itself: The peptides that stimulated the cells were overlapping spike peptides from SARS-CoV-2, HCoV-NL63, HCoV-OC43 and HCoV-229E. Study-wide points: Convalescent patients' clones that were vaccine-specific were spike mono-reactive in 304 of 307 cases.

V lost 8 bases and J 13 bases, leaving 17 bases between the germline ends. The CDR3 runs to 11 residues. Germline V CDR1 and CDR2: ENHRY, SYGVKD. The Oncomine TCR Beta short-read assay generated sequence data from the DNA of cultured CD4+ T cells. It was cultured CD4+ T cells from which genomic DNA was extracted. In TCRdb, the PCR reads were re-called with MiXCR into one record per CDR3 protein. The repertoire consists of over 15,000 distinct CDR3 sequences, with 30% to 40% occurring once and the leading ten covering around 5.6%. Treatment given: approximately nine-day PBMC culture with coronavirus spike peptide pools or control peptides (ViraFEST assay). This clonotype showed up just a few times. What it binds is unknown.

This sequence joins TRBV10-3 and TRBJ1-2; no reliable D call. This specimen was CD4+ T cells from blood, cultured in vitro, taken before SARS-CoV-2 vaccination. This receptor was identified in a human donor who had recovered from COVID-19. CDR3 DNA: TGTGCCATCTCAGTATCTTCAGGCCTCACCTTC. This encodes CAISVSSGLTF.